The clone carrying this T cell receptor (beta chain) is termed large. Its antigen remains unknown. TCRdb reprocessed the 5' RACE reads with MiXCR, giving one entry per CDR3 protein. The sample holds several hundred distinct CDR3 sequences, approximately 17% seen once. J gave up 4 bases and V 3 bases, and 10 bases lay outside the gene matches. The CDR3 is made up of 17 amino acids. Germline CDR1 is MNHEY and CDR2 is SMNVEV (reference sequence). This entry comes from a study of spatial heterogeneity in lung cancer. Study context: TCR and UMI combinations that were unique each appeared, on average, more than ten times in raw reads. Study-level findings and limits: Ubiquitous and regional nonsynonymous mutation counts were tracked by ubiquitous and regional expanded TCR counts, respectively. Counts of expanded alpha and beta TCRs within tumors tracked the tumor nonsynonymous mutation count.

The time point was: sample taken at primary tumor resection. The sequenced material consisted of unsorted whole RNA from tumor, nontumor lung or frozen PBMC. The chain employs TRBV27 and TRBJ2-2, with TRBD2 matching 8 bases. This sequence originates from a male donor with early-stage non-small cell lung cancer. The sequences come from lung tumor tissue, collected at surgery. CDR3 DNA: TGTGCCAGCAGTTTTCTAGCGGGCGTTGGGGGCACCGGGGAGCTGTTTTTT. It specifies CASSFLAGVGGTGELFF.